This T cell receptor (beta chain) came from a study of CD8 T cells in Susac syndrome. RNA in amounts of roughly 0.5 to 1 ug was reverse transcribed with random hexamers. The method of amplification for TCR beta CDR3 was immunoSEQ multiplex PCR, covering 54 Vbeta and 13 Jbeta. Each CDR3 protein gets one entry after TCRdb re-called the immunoSEQ multiplex PCR reads with MiXCR. The sample has about 71,000 distinct CDR3 sequences; roughly 95% are singletons. The multiple sclerosis control group was made up of treatment-naive patients with stable or active relapsing-remitting disease. It was negative isolation that provided the CD8+ and CD4+ T cells, whereas TEMRA cells were enriched by FACS. The CDR3 loop spans 13 amino acids. Germline values: CDR1 KGHSH, CDR2 LQKENI. Trimming took off 3 bases at V and 5 bases at J, with 10 bases between the two ends.

The source material was CD4+ T cells from PBMCs. This sequence originates from a human donor with multiple sclerosis. J is TRBJ1-2 and V is TRBV18; no reliable D call. The CDR3 spells CASSPEQTYGYTF. The CDR3 nucleotides read TGTGCCAGCTCACCGGAACAGACATATGGCTACACCTTC.